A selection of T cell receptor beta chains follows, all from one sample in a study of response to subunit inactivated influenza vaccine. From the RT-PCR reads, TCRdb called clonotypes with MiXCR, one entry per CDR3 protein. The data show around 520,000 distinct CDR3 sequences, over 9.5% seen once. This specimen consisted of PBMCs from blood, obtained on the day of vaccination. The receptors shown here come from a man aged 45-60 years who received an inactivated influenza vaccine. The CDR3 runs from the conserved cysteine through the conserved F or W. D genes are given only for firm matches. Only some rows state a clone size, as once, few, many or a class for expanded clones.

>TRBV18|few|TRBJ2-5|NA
TGTGCCAGCTCACCACCTGTGGGGGGCGGACAAGAGACCCAGTACTTC
CASSPPVGGGQETQYF
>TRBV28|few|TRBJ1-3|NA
TGTGCCAGCAGCCGTGCCGGGGTGTACACCATATATTTT
CASSRAGVYTIYF
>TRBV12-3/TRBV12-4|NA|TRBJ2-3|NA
TGTGCCAGCAGGGACGGGACTCACACAGATACGCAGTATTTT
CASRDGTHTDTQYF
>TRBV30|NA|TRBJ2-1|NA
TGTGCCTGGAGTCTGCGGATGTACAATGAGCAGTTCTTC
CAWSLRMYNEQFF
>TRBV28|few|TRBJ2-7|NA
TGTGCCAGCAGTTTAGATAGTAGGGGAACCTCCTACGAGCAGTACTTC
CASSLDSRGTSYEQYF
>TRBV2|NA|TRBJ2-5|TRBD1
TGTGCCAGCAGTGAACCAAACCTGGACAGGATGATGAAAGAGACCCAGTACTTC
CASSEPNLDRMMKETQYF
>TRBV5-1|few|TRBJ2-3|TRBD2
TGCGCCAGCAGCCCGGATGGCGGGAGGGCCTTAGATACGCAGTATTTT
CASSPDGGRALDTQYF
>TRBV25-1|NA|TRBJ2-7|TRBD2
TGTGCCAGCAGCCCTGAGGCGGGGGGAGCTTCCGAGCAGTACTTC
CASSPEAGGASEQYF
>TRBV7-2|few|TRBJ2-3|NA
TGTGCCAGCAGCCCTTGGCATTCTAGCACAGATACGCAGTATTTT
CASSPWHSSTDTQYF
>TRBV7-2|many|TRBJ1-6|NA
TGTGCCAGCAGCTTAGGACAGGTGGTAGGTTCACCCCTCCACTTT
CASSLGQVVGSPLHF
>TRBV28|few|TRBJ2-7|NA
TGTGCCAGCATACCGGGCGGGACCCTCTACGAGCAGTACTTC
CASIPGGTLYEQYF
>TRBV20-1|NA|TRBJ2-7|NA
TGCAGTGCTACTTACGGGGTCTCCTACGAGCAGTACTTC
CSATYGVSYEQYF
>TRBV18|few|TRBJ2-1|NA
TGTGCCAGCTCACCCGGAGTGTTATCTATATCTTTTAATGAGCAGTTCTTC
CASSPGVLSISFNEQFF
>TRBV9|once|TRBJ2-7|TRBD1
TGTGCCAGCAGCGCCACCGGGACAGCTGGCGAGCAGTACTTC
CASSATGTAGEQYF
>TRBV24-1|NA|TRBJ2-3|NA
TGTGCCACCAGTGATTTTAGGGACAGCACAGATACGCAGTATTTT
CATSDFRDSTDTQYF
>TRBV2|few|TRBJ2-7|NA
TGTGCCAGCAACATCCAAGGGGAAATCTACGAGCAGTACTTC
CASNIQGEIYEQYF
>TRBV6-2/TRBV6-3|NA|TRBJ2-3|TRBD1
TGTGCCAGCAGACGGACAGGGGGCGCATGGGATACGCAGTATTTT
CASRRTGGAWDTQYF
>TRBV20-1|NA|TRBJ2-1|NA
TGCAGTGCTAGAGATTCGCTAGCATATGAGCAGTTCTTC
CSARDSLAYEQFF
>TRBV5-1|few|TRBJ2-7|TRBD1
TGCGCCAGCAGCCCGGGACAGGGGAAGGGCGAGCAGTACTTC
CASSPGQGKGEQYF
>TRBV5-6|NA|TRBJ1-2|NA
TGTGCCAGCAGCTTTCCGGGAAACTATGGCTACACCTTC
CASSFPGNYGYTF
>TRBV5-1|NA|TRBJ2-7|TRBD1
TGCGCCAGCAGCTTGACAGGGGGCGCGGACGAGCAGTACTTC
CASSLTGGADEQYF
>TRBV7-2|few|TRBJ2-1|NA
TGTGCCAGCAGCTTAGCTAGCGGCAACACCTACAATGAGCAGTTCTTC
CASSLASGNTYNEQFF
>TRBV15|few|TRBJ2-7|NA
TGTGCCACCAGCAGAGATGACCTGCGGGTATCCTACGAGCAGTACTTC
CATSRDDLRVSYEQYF
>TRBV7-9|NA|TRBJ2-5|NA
TGTGCCAGCAGCTTCGGGGCGTCGGAGACCCAGTACTTC
CASSFGASETQYF
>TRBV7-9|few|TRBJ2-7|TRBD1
TGTGCCAGCAGCCACCAGGGACAGGGGAGGCCCTACGAGCAGTACTTC
CASSHQGQGRPYEQYF
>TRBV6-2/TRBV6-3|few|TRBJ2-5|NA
TGTGCCACCAGAACCCGGACAAACCAAGAGACCCAGTACTTC
CATRTRTNQETQYF
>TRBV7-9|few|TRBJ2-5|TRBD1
TGTGCCAGCAGACCTACAGGGGGCCAAGAGACCCAGTACTTC
CASRPTGGQETQYF
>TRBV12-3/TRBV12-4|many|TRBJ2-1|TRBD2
TGTGCCAGCAGAGAGACTAGCGGGAGTTACAATGAGCAGTTCTTC
CASRETSGSYNEQFF
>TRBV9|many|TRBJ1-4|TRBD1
TGTGCCAGCAGCCTCGGGACAGGCGGGGAAAAACTGTTTTTT
CASSLGTGGEKLFF
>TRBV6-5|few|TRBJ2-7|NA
TGTGCCAGCAGTTACTCGAGCACAGTTTCCTACGAGCAGTACTTC
CASSYSSTVSYEQYF
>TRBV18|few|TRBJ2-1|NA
TGTGCCAGCTCACCGAGGGACGGGACCTACAATGAGCAGTTCTTC
CASSPRDGTYNEQFF
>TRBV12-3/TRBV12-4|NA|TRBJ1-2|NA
TGTGCCAGCAGTCCCACCGTCCGTAAAACCTATGGCTACACCTTC
CASSPTVRKTYGYTF
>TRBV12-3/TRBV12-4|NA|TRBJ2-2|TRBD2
TGTGCCAGCAGGGGACTAGCGGGGGGTGACACCGGGGAGCTGTTTTTT
CASRGLAGGDTGELFF
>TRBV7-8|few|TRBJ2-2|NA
TGTGCCAGCAGCTTAGGTTTAGGGTTTTATACCGGGGAGCTGTTTTTT
CASSLGLGFYTGELFF
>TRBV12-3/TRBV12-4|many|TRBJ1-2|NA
TGTGCCAGTCTGAGGGCCGGTAACTATGGCTACACCTTC
CASLRAGNYGYTF
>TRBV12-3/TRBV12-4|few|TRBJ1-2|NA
TGTGCCAGCAGTTTATGGGGGGCGCGGGGCTACACCTTC
CASSLWGARGYTF
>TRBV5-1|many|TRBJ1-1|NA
TGCGCCAGCAGCTTGGATGTGGACACTGAAGCTTTCTTT
CASSLDVDTEAFF
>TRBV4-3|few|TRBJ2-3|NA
TGCGCCAGCAGCCAAGAACCGAACGGGAGAAGTTCATGGACAGATACGCAGTATTTT
CASSQEPNGRSSWTDTQYF
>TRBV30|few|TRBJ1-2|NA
TGTGCCTGGAGTGTACTTGAGGTTGGCTACACCTTC
CAWSVLEVGYTF
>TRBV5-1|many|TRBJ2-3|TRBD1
TGCGCCAGCAGCTTGGTAGGACAGGGGAGCACAGATACGCAGTATTTT
CASSLVGQGSTDTQYF
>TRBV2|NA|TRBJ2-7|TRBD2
TGTGCCAGCAGTGCAAGGACTAGCGGGGGGTCCATCTACGAGCAGTACTTC
CASSARTSGGSIYEQYF
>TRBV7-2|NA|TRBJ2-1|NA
TGTGCCAGCAGCTTAGACCAACCAGGGAGCGATGAGCAGTTCTTC
CASSLDQPGSDEQFF
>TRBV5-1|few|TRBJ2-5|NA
TGCGCCAGCAGCCTCGGGGTCACTACAGAGACCCAGTACTTC
CASSLGVTTETQYF
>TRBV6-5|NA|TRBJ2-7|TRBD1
TGTGCCAGCAGTTTGACAGGGGACAACGCCTACGAGCAGTACTTC
CASSLTGDNAYEQYF
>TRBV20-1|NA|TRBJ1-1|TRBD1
TGCAGTGCTAGAGAGACAGGGCCCGCCGGCACTGAAGCTTTCTTT
CSARETGPAGTEAFF
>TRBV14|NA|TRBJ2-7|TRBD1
TGTGCCAGCAGCCAAGAATTTCCGGGACAGAATTTCGAGCAGTACTTC
CASSQEFPGQNFEQYF
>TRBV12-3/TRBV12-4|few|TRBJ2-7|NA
TGTGCCAGCAGTTCCCGAAACGAGCAGTACTTC
CASSSRNEQYF
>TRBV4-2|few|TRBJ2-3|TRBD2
TGTGCCAGCAGCCAACAACTAGCGAATATTGCAGATACGCAGTATTTT
CASSQQLANIADTQYF
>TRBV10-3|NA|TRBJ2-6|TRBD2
TGTGCCATCAGTCCTCTAGCGGCTGGGGCCAACGTCCTGACTTTC
CAISPLAAGANVLTF
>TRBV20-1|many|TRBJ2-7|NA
TGCAGTGCTAGGACAGAAGGGATTTCGTACTTC
CSARTEGISYF
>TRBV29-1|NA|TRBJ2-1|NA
TGCAGCGTTGAGGCTTTTGGATTGCAGTTCTTC
CSVEAFGLQFF
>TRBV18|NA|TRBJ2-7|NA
TGTGCCAGCTCACCAGGCGTCGACTACGAGCAGTACTTC
CASSPGVDYEQYF
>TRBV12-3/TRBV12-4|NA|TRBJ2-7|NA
TGTGCCAGCAGTTTAGGGGGAGGACTCTCCCACGAGCAGTACTTC
CASSLGGGLSHEQYF
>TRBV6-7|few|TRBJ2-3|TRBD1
TGTGCCAGCAAAATCATTCCTACAGGGGATGGGTGCACAGATACGCAGTATTTT
CASKIIPTGDGCTDTQYF
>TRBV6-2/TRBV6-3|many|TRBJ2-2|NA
TGTGCCAGCAGTTACCAAGAGACAGCCGCGTCCGGGGAGCTGTTTTTT
CASSYQETAASGELFF
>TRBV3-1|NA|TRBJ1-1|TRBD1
TGTGCCAGCAGCCCTCTAGGACAGGGGAACACTGAAGCTTTCTTT
CASSPLGQGNTEAFF
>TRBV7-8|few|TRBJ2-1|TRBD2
TGTGCCAGCGCCCGGGGGAGGGGAACCTACAATGAGCAGTTCTTC
CASARGRGTYNEQFF
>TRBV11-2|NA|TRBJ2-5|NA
TGTGCCATCAGCTCCCCGACGGGTTGGAAGACCCAGTACTTC
CAISSPTGWKTQYF
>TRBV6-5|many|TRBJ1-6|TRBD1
TGTGCCAGCAGTTACTCGACAGGGTGGCGTTCACCCCTCCACTTT
CASSYSTGWRSPLHF